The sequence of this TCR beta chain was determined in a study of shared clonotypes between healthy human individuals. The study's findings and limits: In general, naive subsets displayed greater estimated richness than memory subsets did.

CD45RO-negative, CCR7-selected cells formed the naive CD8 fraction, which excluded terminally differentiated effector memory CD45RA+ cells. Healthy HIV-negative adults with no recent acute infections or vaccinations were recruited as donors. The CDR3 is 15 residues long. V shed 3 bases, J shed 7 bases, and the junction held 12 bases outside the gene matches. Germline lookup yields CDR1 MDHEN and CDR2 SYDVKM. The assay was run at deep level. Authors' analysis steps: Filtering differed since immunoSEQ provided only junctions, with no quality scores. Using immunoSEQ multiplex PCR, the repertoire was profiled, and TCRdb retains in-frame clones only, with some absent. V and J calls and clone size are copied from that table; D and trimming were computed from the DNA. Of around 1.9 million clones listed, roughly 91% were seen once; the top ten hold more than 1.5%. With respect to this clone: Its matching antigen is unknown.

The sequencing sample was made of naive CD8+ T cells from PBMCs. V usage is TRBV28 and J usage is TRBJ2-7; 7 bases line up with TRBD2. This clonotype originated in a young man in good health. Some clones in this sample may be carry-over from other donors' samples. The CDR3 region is CASSFRRDYLLEQYF. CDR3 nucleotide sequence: TGTGCCAGCAGTTTCCGCCGGGACTATCTTCTGGAGCAGTACTTC. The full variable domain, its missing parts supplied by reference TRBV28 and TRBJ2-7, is DVKVTQSSRYLVKRTGEKVFLECVQDMDHENMFWYRQDPGLGLRLIYFSYDVKMKEKGDIPEGYSVSREKKERFSLILESASTNQTSMYLCASSFRRDYLLEQYFGPGTRLTVT.